Listed below are T cell receptor beta chains from one sample, sequenced in a study of neurological immune-mediated disorders. A single record per CDR3 protein comes from TCRdb applying MiXCR to the 5' RACE reads. The table records 35,000 to 55,000 distinct CDR3 sequences, 6% to 7% of them present only once. The specimen was CD4+ T cells from blood. These receptors originate from a woman between 40 and 55 years old in good health. The CDR3 runs from the conserved cysteine through the conserved F or W.

TRBV7-2	TRBJ2-3	CASSLVGTSTDTQYF
TRBV15	TRBJ2-1	CATSREAGTHNNEQFF
TRBV28	TRBJ2-2	CASSLDRGRTGELFF
TRBV19	TRBJ2-7	CASSSSGGSIYEQYF
TRBV5-1	TRBJ2-1	CASSLTDNEQFF
TRBV7-9	TRBJ2-1	CASSLEATDEQFF
TRBV5-1	TRBJ2-7	CASSREGFSYEQYF
TRBV4-2	TRBJ2-7	CASSQDQGLAGGEQYF
TRBV5-1	TRBJ2-5	CASSLRTGSQETQYF
TRBV15	TRBJ2-2	CATSRQGWLFF
TRBV5-1	TRBJ1-2	CASREQGYGYTF
TRBV7-2	TRBJ1-2	CASSSPPFYGYTF
TRBV20-1	TRBJ2-7	CSASLGVGYEQYF
TRBV29-1	TRBJ2-7	CSVEEEERQGYEQYF
TRBV6-2/TRBV6-3	TRBJ2-1	CASSPLAGGTYNEQFF
TRBV27	TRBJ2-3	CASSLSGTLGDTQYF
TRBV20-1	TRBJ2-7	CSARHSASYEQYF
TRBV7-2	TRBJ2-1	CASSWAADPRYNEQFF
TRBV11-1	TRBJ2-1	CASSLQQGFTYNEQFF
TRBV20-1	TRBJ1-2	CSAAPSGTVYGYTF
TRBV7-9	TRBJ2-1	CASSLEVRPRDEQFF
TRBV11-1	TRBJ2-5	CASTFRVGETQYF
TRBV10-3	TRBJ2-7	CAISGDRYYEQYF
TRBV25-1	TRBJ1-1	CASSELGNVGEAFF
TRBV7-6	TRBJ2-7	CASSSSTGGYEQYF
TRBV5-6	TRBJ1-1	CASSLVTNTEAFF
TRBV5-4	TRBJ2-1	CASSLAGGSLFF
TRBV15	TRBJ1-1	CATSREGGGNTEAFF
TRBV28	TRBJ2-1	CASSLLAYNEQFF
TRBV20-1	TRBJ2-3	CSAKMPPASTDTQYF
TRBV14	TRBJ1-1	CASSQEVRRGGTEAFF
TRBV12-3/TRBV12-4	TRBJ2-1	CASSARQAQLFF
TRBV7-2	TRBJ2-3	CASSLEGLAGGGNTQYF
TRBV5-1	TRBJ2-7	CASSFGGPTEQYF
TRBV11-2	TRBJ2-1	CASSFSSGPLPEQFF
TRBV2	TRBJ2-7	CASAPGTGSYEQYF
TRBV6-5	TRBJ2-1	CASSPIDGNEQFF
TRBV12-3/TRBV12-4	TRBJ2-7	CASSSPLDGNYEQYF
TRBV7-6	TRBJ2-3	CASSLASGAETQYF
TRBV25-1	TRBJ2-1	CASSGLVSSEQFF
TRBV20-1	TRBJ1-1	CSASRGDMNTEAFF
TRBV4-1	TRBJ1-2	CASSQDQDRLYGYTF
TRBV6-5	TRBJ1-1	CDSSNDLGLEAFF
TRBV20-1	TRBJ2-7	CSVPGLASYEQYF
TRBV6-5	TRBJ2-1	CASTLRAGNNEQFF
TRBV6-6	TRBJ1-2	CASSYTQSQGAFNYGYTF
TRBV3-1	TRBJ2-1	CASSTGTGVPNEQFF
TRBV6-4	TRBJ2-2	CASSTEGNTGELFF
TRBV18	TRBJ2-5	CASSPYPLGTQYF
TRBV5-1	TRBJ2-5	CASSYDGETQYF